This record covers a single T cell receptor (beta chain). This clonotype was counted many times. This receptor's antigen is unknown. The record has no base qualities; no much larger clone is one base away. V lost 2 bases and J lost 5 bases; the stretch between them is 13 bases long. The CDR3 starts with the cysteine, ends with the phenylalanine, and has 15 residues. Only CDR3 DNA remains: 45 bases, in frame from the first base. Sequences SGHTA (CDR1) and FQGNSA (CDR2) are obtained from the germline V gene. These data come from a study of T cell repertoires in cytomegalovirus infection (dated by TCRdb to about 2019). Concerning the study at large: Recently identified HLA-C-restricted CMV epitopes, whose presentation resists viral immunomodulation, were targeted by peptide stimulations together with well-studied HLA-B-restricted epitopes. Donor HLA type was relevant to the analysis, as public TCR beta signatures indicated carriage of CMV infection together with the matching HLA type.

The sequencing machine was an Illumina HiSeq 1500. The public reads were reanalyzed by TCRdb: fastp trimming at Q25, MiXCR alignment, in-frame beta chains only. Rows with one shared CDR3 protein collapse into an entry with the most common genes and DNA. The sample yields 640,000 or so distinct CDR3 sequences; 33% were counted once. The leading ten clones occupy about 20% of the sample. What the treatment or condition label conveys for this sample: in vitro stimulation with specific CMV peptide epitopes to enrich CMV-specific T cells. Results and caveats for the whole study, not just this receptor: The ex vivo response was dominated by HLA-C-restricted CMV-specific TCR beta clonotypes, which also provided the single most frequent clonotype in two of eight donors. In both this cohort and an independent cohort of 350 to 400 donors, the cumulative frequency of public TCR beta family members distinguished carriers of CMV infection plus the relevant HLA type.

The receptor chain draws on TRBV7-2 and TRBJ1-5; TRBD1 is a weak D gene call, 6 bases matching. The clonotype originates from a human donor in good health (CMV status not recorded). Some clones in this sample may be carry-over from other donors' samples. Sequenced material: cultured PBMCs, taken from culture after CMV antigen stimulation. The CDR3 protein: CASSLTSQGYQPQHF. The DNA is as follows: TGTGCCAGCAGCTTAACGAGCCAGGGGTATCAGCCCCAGCATTTT.